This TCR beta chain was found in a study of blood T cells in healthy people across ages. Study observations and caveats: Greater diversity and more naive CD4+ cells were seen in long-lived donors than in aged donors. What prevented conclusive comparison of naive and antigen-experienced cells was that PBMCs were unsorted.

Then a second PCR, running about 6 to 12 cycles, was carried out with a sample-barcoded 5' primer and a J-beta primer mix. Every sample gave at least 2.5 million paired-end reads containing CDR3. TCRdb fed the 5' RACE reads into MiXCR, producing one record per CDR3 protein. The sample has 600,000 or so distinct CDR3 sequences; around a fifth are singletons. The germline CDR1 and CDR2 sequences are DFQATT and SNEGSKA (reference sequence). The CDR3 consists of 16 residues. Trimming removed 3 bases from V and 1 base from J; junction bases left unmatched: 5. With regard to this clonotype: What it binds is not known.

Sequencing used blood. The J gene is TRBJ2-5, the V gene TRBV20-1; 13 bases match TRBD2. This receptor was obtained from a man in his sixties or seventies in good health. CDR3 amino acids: CSARGGTSGTQETQYF. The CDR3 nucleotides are TGCAGTGCTAGGGGGGGGACTAGCGGGACCCAAGAGACCCAGTACTTC.